This TCR beta chain was found in a study of regulatory T cells in long-lasting Graves disease. TCR beta libraries were built with iRepertoire HTBI primers and Arm-PCR of CDR3 regions. Each CDR3 protein gets one entry after TCRdb re-called the multiplex PCR reads with MiXCR. Among some 560,000 distinct CDR3 sequences listed, 16% were seen once. This clonotype was observed many times. Its antigen remains unidentified. V gave up 9 bases and J gave up 4 bases, with 19 bases separating them. The length of the CDR3 is 15 residues. Indicated time point: newly diagnosed GD, antithyroid drugs for less than 3 months. Scientists built the TCR library using RNA that was extracted from PBMCs. Findings of the study overall: Persistent Graves' patients showed less TCR diversity than newly diagnosed ones. Study of thyroid tissue was not done, with only peripheral blood studied.

The same data also contributed to another study, on T cells in Graves' hyperthyroidism and ophthalmopathy.

The chain couples TRBV12-3 or TRBV12-4 to TRBJ1-3, with D unclear. The sample consisted of peripheral blood mononuclear cells (PBMCs), taken at new diagnosis, from a patient treated with antithyroid drugs. The sequence was collected from a woman in her forties or fifties with Graves disease. For the CDR3, the DNA is TGTGCCAGTATTTCCGGCCCCCTGGGAGGAAACACCATATATTTT. Protein sequence: CASISGPLGGNTIYF.